One TCR beta chain is described in this entry. Trimming stripped 3 bases from V and 5 bases from J, with 17 bases between. The CDR3 is 15 amino acids. Germline V lookup: CDR1 LGHNA, CDR2 YSLEER. This entry belongs to a study of shared clonotypes between healthy human individuals. Deep was the level used in running the assay. The assay was immunoSEQ multiplex PCR, and TCRdb's table has in-frame clones only and misses some. The data hold 2 million to 2.5 million clones, with 85% to 95% observed a single time. Naive CD8 cells were CD45RO-negative, positively selected for CCR7, excluding terminally differentiated effector memory CD45RA+ cells.

The source material was naive CD8+ T cells from PBMCs. The V and J genes are TRBV4-3 and TRBJ2-7; D is possibly TRBD2 (6 bases). This sequence originates from a man younger than 35 in good health. Some clones in this sample may be carry-over from other donors' samples. CDR3 bases: TGCGCCAGCAGCCAGGACCTCTCCGGGAGCCACGAGCAGTACTTC. The encoded protein is CASSQDLSGSHEQYF.